What follows are 6 T cell receptor beta chains derived from one specimen sequenced in a study of tumor-infiltrating lymphocytes in primary liver carcinoma. Taking about 18-31 mg of unsorted bulk tissue, the authors co-extracted RNA and DNA. A constant-region primer served to make TCR beta cDNA from around 500 ng total RNA. Investigators got TCR beta libraries out of three nested multiplex PCR rounds, done with slightly modified ARM-PCR. TRBV1-TRBV30 forward primers paired with a C-beta reverse primer drove the first two PCR rounds, roughly 9 cycles each. TCRdb independently ran MiXCR on the multiplex PCR reads; one entry per CDR3 protein. This sample has approximately 92,000 distinct CDR3 sequences; over 55% occur once, and the top ten carry more than 8%. The source material was liver tumor tissue from sampling region 5. Subset denoted: tumor region T5, tumor centre. The source of these receptors is a woman between 55 and 75 years old with primary liver carcinoma and hepatitis B virus infection.

The genes are TRBV2 and TRBJ2-3, with TRBD1 matching 7 bases. The V gene end was trimmed by 5 bases and the J gene end by 12 bases; junction bases not matched to a gene: 8. From germline, CDR1 is SNHLY and CDR2 FYNNEI. The CDR3 covers 12 residues. DNA of the CDR3: TGTGCCAGCAGTACAGGGGCAGATTCACAGTATTTT. This translates into CASSTGADSQYF.

The table lists this clonotype with many counts. The V and J genes are TRBV28 and TRBJ2-1, with D perhaps matching TRBD2 (5 bases). Trimming shortened V by 2 bases and J by 4 bases, and 12 bases separated the two germline ends. There are 15 residues in the CDR3. Germline loops: CDR1 MDHEN, CDR2 SYDVKM. In DNA, the CDR3 is TGTGCCAGCAGTTTAATCAGCGGAGAGTACAATGAGCAGTTCTTC. It translates to CASSLISGEYNEQFF.

V is TRBV20-1 and J is TRBJ2-5; the match to TRBD2 covers 7 bases. The ends lost 0 bases at V and 1 base at J; junction bases unmatched: 11. This CDR3 spans 17 amino acids. In germline, CDR1 is DFQATT, CDR2 SNEGSKA (reference sequence). The CDR3 loop is CSARDLGAGSLQETQYF. CDR3 nucleotides: TGCAGTGCTAGAGATCTGGGAGCGGGGAGTCTCCAAGAGACCCAGTACTTC.

About this clonotype itself: As the CDR3 is not closed by the conserved phenylalanine or tryptophan, this likely results from a read error. The V gene is TRBV11-1, the J gene TRBJ2-1; tentative D call: TRBD1 (6 bases). Looked up from germline, CDR1 is SGHAT and CDR2 is FQDESV (reference sequence). Trimming stripped 6 bases from V and 2 bases from J, with 14 bases between. The CDR3 totals 15 residues. In nucleotides, the CDR3 is TGTGCCAGCAGTTTAAGGGGGACGACCTACAATGAGCAGTTCTTA. Its protein product is CASSLRGTTYNEQFL.

This clonotype was observed many times. The rearrangement uses TRBV6-1 and TRBJ1-3; D gene unclear. Looked up from germline, CDR1 is MNHNS and CDR2 is SASEGT. The V gene lost 0 bases and the J gene lost 0 bases, with 12 bases spanning the gap. The CDR3 extends over 17 amino acids. This chain's CDR3 is CASSEALGYGSGNTIYF. The CDR3 DNA reads TGTGCCAGCAGTGAAGCGCTAGGGTACGGCTCTGGAAACACCATATATTTT.

The V and J genes are TRBV28 and TRBJ2-1; the match to TRBD2 covers 8 bases. The CDR3 runs 15 residues. J was trimmed by 5 bases and V by 3 bases; bases with no gene match: 6. Germline assignment: CDR1 MDHEN and CDR2 SYDVKM. In DNA, the CDR3 is TGTGCCAGCAGTTTCATACTAGCGGAGAACAATGAGCAGTTCTTC. Residues: CASSFILAENNEQFF.